Reported below is one T cell receptor (beta chain). The sample is drawn from a study of blood T cell repertoires in COVID-19. Study-wide background: The samples span acute and convalescent COVID-19 from the United States, Italy and Spain.

Using immunoSEQ multiplex PCR, the repertoire was profiled, and TCRdb retains in-frame clones only, with some absent. Among approximately 180,000 clones listed, approximately 79% were seen once. The V gene lost 8 bases and the J gene lost 1 base, with 13 bases spanning the gap. Germline V gene lookup returns CDR1 SNHLY and CDR2 FYNNEI. CDR3 length: 14 amino acids. The sequencing input was PBMCs or T cells enriched from blood (not recorded which). This clonotype originated in a woman aged 55-69 years with acute COVID-19. The V call is TRBV2, the J call TRBJ2-3; TRBD2 is a possible D gene (7 bases). In DNA, the CDR3 is TGTGCCAGCTTGAGGGGGGGAGGCACAGATACGCAGTATTTT. The encoded protein is CASLRGGGTDTQYF.